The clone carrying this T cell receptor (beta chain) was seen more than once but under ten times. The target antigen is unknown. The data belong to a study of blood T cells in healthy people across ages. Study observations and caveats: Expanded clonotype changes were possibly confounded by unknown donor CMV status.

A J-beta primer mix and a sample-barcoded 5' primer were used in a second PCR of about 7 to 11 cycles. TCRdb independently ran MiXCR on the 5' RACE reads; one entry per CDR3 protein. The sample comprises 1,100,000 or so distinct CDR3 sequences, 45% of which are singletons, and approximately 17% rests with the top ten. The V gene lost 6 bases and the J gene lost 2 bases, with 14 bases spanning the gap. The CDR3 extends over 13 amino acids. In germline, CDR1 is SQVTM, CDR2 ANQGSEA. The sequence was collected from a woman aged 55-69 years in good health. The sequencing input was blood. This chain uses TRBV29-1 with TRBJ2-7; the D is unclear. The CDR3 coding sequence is TGCAGCGTGTCGGCCCCGAGCACCTACGAGCAGTACTTC. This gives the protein CSVSAPSTYEQYF.